Listed below are T cell receptor beta chains from one sample, sequenced in a study of blood T cell repertoires in COVID-19. Some clones are missing from TCRdb's copy, which holds only in-frame ones; the method was immunoSEQ multiplex PCR. The sample consists of fewer than 65,000 clones, about nine tenths of them appearing once. Sequencing was carried out using peripheral blood. Source of these receptors: a man aged 55 to 70 with acute or convalescent COVID-19. The CDR3 runs from the conserved cysteine through the conserved F or W. The D gene is left open where the match is weak. Rows may omit the clone size; those that give it use once, few, many or a size class.

cdr3_aa,cdr3_nt,cdr3_length,v_call,d_call,clone_size,j_call
CASSSTGGPGELFF,TGTGCCAGCAGCTCAACAGGGGGCCCCGGGGAGCTGTTTTTT,14,TRBV5-4,TRBD1,.,TRBJ2-2
CASSSRGRDTIYF,TGTGCCAGCAGCTCCAGGGGGCGGGACACCATATATTTT,13,TRBV12-3/TRBV12-4,TRBD1,.,TRBJ1-3
CASSTDRGPNEKLFF,TGTGCCAGTAGTACAGACAGGGGCCCTAATGAAAAACTGTTTTTT,15,TRBV19,TRBD1,.,TRBJ1-4
CASSKGQLNTEAFF,TGTGCCAGCAGCAAAGGACAGTTAAACACTGAAGCTTTCTTT,14,TRBV7-3,.,.,TRBJ1-1
CASSATTGNGIDTQYF,TGTGCCAGCAGTGCAACGACAGGGAATGGGATAGATACGCAGTATTTT,16,TRBV6-1,TRBD1,.,TRBJ2-3
CASSYSVYTEAFF,TGTGCCAGCAGTTACTCCGTATATACTGAAGCTTTCTTT,13,TRBV6-2/TRBV6-3,.,.,TRBJ1-1
CASSLGLSSGTASGELFF,TGTGCCAGCAGCTTAGGGCTCTCCTCCGGGACAGCGTCCGGGGAGCTGTTTTTT,18,TRBV13,TRBD1,.,TRBJ2-2
CASSQVSFSGANVLTF,TGTGCCAGCAGCCAAGTTAGCTTTTCTGGGGCCAACGTCCTGACTTTC,16,TRBV3-1/TRBV3-2,.,.,TRBJ2-6
CAWRGTGARGQYF,TGTGCCTGGAGGGGGACAGGGGCCCGTGGGCAGTACTTC,13,TRBV30,TRBD1,.,TRBJ2-7
CASSGEGDYGYTF,TGTGCCAGCAGCGGGGAAGGGGATTATGGCTACACCTTC,13,TRBV11-2,.,.,TRBJ1-2
CASSEQGTGTNQPQHF,TGTGCCAGCAGTGAACAAGGGACAGGGACCAATCAGCCCCAGCATTTT,16,TRBV27,TRBD1,.,TRBJ1-5
CASSFELALSTDTQYF,TGCGCCAGCAGCTTTGAGCTAGCGTTAAGCACAGATACGCAGTATTTT,16,TRBV5-1,.,.,TRBJ2-3
CASSQSGGDISDTQYF,TGTGCCAGCAGCCAGAGCGGGGGGGATATCTCTGATACGCAGTATTTT,16,TRBV3-1/TRBV3-2,TRBD2,few,TRBJ2-3
CASSLPPGQENEQYF,TGCGCCAGCAGCTTGCCCCCGGGACAGGAAAACGAGCAGTACTTC,15,TRBV5-1,TRBD1,.,TRBJ2-7
CASSVDRGQYEQYF,TGTGCCAGCAGCGTCGACAGGGGGCAATACGAGCAGTACTTC,14,TRBV6-5,TRBD1,.,TRBJ2-7
CASGFRVDTGELFF,TGTGCTAGTGGTTTCAGGGTTGACACCGGGGAGCTGTTTTTT,14,TRBV12-5,.,.,TRBJ2-2
CASSLLGGLSQGSEAFF,TGTGCCAGCAGTTTACTCGGTGGTTTGAGTCAGGGGTCTGAAGCTTTCTTT,17,TRBV27,.,.,TRBJ1-1
CASSYSPHRQNEAFF,TGTGCCAGCAGTTACTCTCCGCATAGACAAAATGAAGCTTTCTTT,15,TRBV6-5,.,once,TRBJ1-1
CASSLGGGGDYGYTF,TGTGCCAGCAGCTTGGGGGGCGGGGGTGACTATGGCTACACCTTC,15,TRBV5-4,.,.,TRBJ1-2
CASSLEEGRRTRNEQFF,TGTGCCAGCAGCTTAGAGGAGGGGAGGAGGACGAGAAATGAGCAGTTCTTC,17,TRBV13,.,.,TRBJ2-1
CASSRDRGNSPLHF,TGTGCCAGCAGCCGGGACAGGGGAAATTCACCCCTCCACTTT,14,TRBV6-5,TRBD1,.,TRBJ1-6
CASSLGQSYEQYF,TGTGCCAGCAGTTTGGGACAGAGTTACGAGCAGTACTTC,13,TRBV12-3/TRBV12-4,TRBD1,.,TRBJ2-7
CASSSTENTEAFF,TGTGCCAGCTCCTCGACAGAGAACACTGAAGCTTTCTTT,13,TRBV18,.,.,TRBJ1-1
CASSQPDRTEAFF,TGCGCCAGCAGCCAACCTGACAGGACTGAAGCTTTCTTT,13,TRBV4-1,.,.,TRBJ1-1
CASSARGQTDYEQYF,TGTGCCAGCAGCGCCCGGGGACAGACGGACTACGAGCAGTACTTC,15,TRBV9,TRBD1,few,TRBJ2-7
CASSFNHGTPGSYEQYF,TGCGCCAGCAGCTTCAATCACGGGACTCCCGGGTCCTACGAGCAGTACTTC,17,TRBV5-1,.,.,TRBJ2-7
CASSPGDRGPSQPQHF,TGTGCCAGCTCACCAGGGGACAGAGGGCCCAGTCAGCCCCAGCATTTT,16,TRBV18,TRBD1,.,TRBJ1-5
CASRAGTGLTPLHF,TGTGCCAGCAGGGCCGGGACAGGGTTAACACCCCTCCACTTT,14,TRBV27,TRBD1,.,TRBJ1-6
CASSVTQGNSPLHF,TGTGCCAGCAGCGTCACACAGGGAAATTCACCCCTCCACTTT,14,TRBV9,.,.,TRBJ1-6
CASSAATDTQYF,TGCGCCAGCAGCGCGGCCACAGATACGCAGTATTTT,12,TRBV5-1,.,.,TRBJ2-3
CASSPSLEETQYF,TGTGCCAGCTCACCGAGCCTCGAAGAGACCCAGTACTTC,13,TRBV18,.,.,TRBJ2-5
CASAGANGVGTEAFF,TGCGCCAGCGCGGGAGCGAATGGGGTAGGAACTGAAGCTTTCTTT,15,TRBV5-1,.,.,TRBJ1-1
CSALDRDSRNEQFF,TGCAGCGCCCTGGACAGGGATTCCCGTAATGAGCAGTTCTTC,14,TRBV29-1,TRBD1,.,TRBJ2-1
CAISSDRSGDQPQHF,TGTGCCATCAGCTCCGACAGGAGTGGCGATCAGCCCCAGCATTTT,15,TRBV10-3,.,.,TRBJ1-5
CASSLASKSKYEQFF,TGTGCCAGCAGCTTGGCCTCGAAAAGCAAGTATGAGCAGTTCTTC,15,TRBV5-4,.,.,TRBJ2-1
CASSYDRGVGFF,TGTGCCAGCAGTTACGACAGGGGGGTAGGGTTCTTC,12,TRBV6-2/TRBV6-3,TRBD1,.,TRBJ2-1